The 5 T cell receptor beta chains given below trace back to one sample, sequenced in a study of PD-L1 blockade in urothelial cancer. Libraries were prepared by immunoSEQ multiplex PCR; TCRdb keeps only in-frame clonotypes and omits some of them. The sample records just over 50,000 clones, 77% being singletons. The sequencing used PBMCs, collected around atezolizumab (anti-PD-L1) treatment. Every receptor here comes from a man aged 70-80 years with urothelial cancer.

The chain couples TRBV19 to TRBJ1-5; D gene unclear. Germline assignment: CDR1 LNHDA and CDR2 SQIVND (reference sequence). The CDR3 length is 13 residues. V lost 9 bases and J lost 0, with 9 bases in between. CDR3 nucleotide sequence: TGTGCCAGCGCCGACACTAGCAATCAGCCCCAGCATTTT. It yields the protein CASADTSNQPQHF.

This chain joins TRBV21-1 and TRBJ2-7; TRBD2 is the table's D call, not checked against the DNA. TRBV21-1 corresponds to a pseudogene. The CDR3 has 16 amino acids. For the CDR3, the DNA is TGTGCCAGCAGCAGGGGACTAGCGGGAGTCGGCGACGAGCAGTACTTC. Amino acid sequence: CASSRGLAGVGDEQYF.

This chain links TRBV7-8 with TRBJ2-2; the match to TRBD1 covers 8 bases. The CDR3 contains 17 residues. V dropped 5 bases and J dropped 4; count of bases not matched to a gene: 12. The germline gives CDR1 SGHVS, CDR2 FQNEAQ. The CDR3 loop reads CASSGDRGIGRTGELFF. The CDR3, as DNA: TGTGCCAGCAGCGGAGACAGGGGAATCGGTCGCACCGGGGAGCTGTTTTTT.

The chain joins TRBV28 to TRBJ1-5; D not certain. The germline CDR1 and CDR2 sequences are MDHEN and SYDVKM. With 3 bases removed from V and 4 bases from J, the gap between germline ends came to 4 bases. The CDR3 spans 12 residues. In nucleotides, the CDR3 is TGTGCCAGCAGTTTCCCAAATCAGCCCCAGCATTTT. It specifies CASSFPNQPQHF.

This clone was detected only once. This CDR3 is CASSWNRADTQYF. As DNA, the CDR3 is TGTGCCAGCAGCTGGAACAGGGCAGATACGCAGTATTTT. This sequence joins TRBV7-3 and TRBJ2-3; tentatively, D is TRBD1 (6 bases). Trimming pared 4 bases from V and 4 bases from J, leaving 9 bases between. CDR3 length equals 13 residues. CDR1 and CDR2 from the germline V gene are SGHTA and FQGTGA.